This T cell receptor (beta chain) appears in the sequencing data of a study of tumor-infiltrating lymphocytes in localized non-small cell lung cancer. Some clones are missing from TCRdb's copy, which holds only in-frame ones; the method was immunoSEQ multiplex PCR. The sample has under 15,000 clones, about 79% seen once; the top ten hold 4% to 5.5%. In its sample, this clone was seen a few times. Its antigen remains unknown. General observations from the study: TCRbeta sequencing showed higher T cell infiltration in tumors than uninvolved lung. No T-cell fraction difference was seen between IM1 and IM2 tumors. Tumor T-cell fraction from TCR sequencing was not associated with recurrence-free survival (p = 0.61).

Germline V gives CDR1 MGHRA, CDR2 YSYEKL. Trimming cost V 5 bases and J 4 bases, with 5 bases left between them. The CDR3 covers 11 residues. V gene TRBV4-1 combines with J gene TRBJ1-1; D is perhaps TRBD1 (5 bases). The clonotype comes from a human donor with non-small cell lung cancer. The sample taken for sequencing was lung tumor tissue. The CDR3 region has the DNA TGCGCCAGCAGCAGGGGCACTGAAGCTTTCTTT. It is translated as CASSRGTEAFF.